These 29 T cell receptor beta chains were all obtained from the same sample, sequenced in a study of human T cells and chemical hapten exposure. TCRdb redid the calling of the RACE reads with MiXCR, one entry per CDR3 protein. The sample consists of about 46,000 distinct CDR3 sequences, roughly a tenth of them appearing once. The time point here: pre-sensitization, week 0. Noted treatment: therapeutic diphenylcyclopropenone sensitization with weekly scalp DPC. Material: whole blood, obtained in connection with sensitization to the hapten diphenylcyclopropenone (DPC). The receptors shown here come from a woman aged 40 to 50 with alopecia areata. Some clones in this sample may be carry-over from other donors' samples.

A few counts support this clonotype. The gene calls are TRBV12-3 or TRBV12-4 and TRBJ1-1; maybe TRBD1 (5 bases). CDR3 length: 14 residues. The V and J ends lost 6 bases and 0 bases respectively, with 11 bases between them. The CDR3 region is CASRPNRLNTEAFF. DNA of the CDR3: TGTGCCAGCAGGCCGAACAGGTTGAACACTGAAGCTTTCTTT.

This clonotype was recorded many times. This chain joins TRBV12-3 or TRBV12-4 and TRBJ2-7; D possibly corresponds to TRBD1 (5 bases). This CDR3 contains 14 residues. Trimming removed 1 base from V and 0 bases from J, with 7 bases in between. Written as DNA, the CDR3 is TGTGCCAGCAGTTTAGACAGGACCTCCTACGAGCAGTACTTC. Residues: CASSLDRTSYEQYF.

This clonotype was seen only a few times. The chain is built from TRBV20-1 and TRBJ2-7; maybe TRBD2 (6 bases). Trimming took off 3 bases at V and 4 bases at J, with 10 bases between the two ends. Germline CDR1 is DFQATT and CDR2 is SNEGSKA (reference sequence). CDR3 size: 12 residues. CDR3 amino acids: CSAREAGYEQYF. In nucleotides, the CDR3 is TGCAGTGCTAGGGAGGCGGGATACGAGCAGTACTTC.

This clonotype showed up many times. The chain joins TRBV6-4 to TRBJ2-1; D gene uncertain. Deletions cut 0 bases from V and 9 bases from J, with 9 bases between. The CDR3 totals 13 residues. CDR1 is MRHNA and CDR2 is SNTAGT in the germline V gene. The CDR3 region has the DNA TGTGCCAGCAGTGACTCGAGCGAGCTTGAGCAGTTCTTC. Translating gives CASSDSSELEQFF.

At least ten counts were recorded for this clonotype. The chain has TRBV5-1 and TRBJ2-5; 10 bases line up with TRBD1. Germline trimming cut 4 bases from V and 3 bases from J; bases unmatched to any gene: 3. CDR3 length: 14 residues. Germline loops: CDR1 SGHRS, CDR2 YFSETQ. The CDR3 coding sequence is TGCGCCAGCAGCCCCGGGACAGGGGAAGAGACCCAGTACTTC. Translated, it gives CASSPGTGEETQYF.

This clonotype has a count of ten or more. The chain couples TRBV4-2 to TRBJ1-2; D ambiguous. This CDR3 has 16 amino acids. Germline CDR1 LGHNA, CDR2 YNFKEQ. The V end was cut by 0 bases, the J end by 4 bases, with 15 bases between. The CDR3 sequence is CASSQDSEGAVYGYTF. CDR3 nucleotide sequence: TGTGCCAGCAGCCAAGATTCCGAGGGAGCAGTCTATGGCTACACCTTC.

This clonotype was recorded at least ten times. This rearrangement joins TRBV29-1 to TRBJ1-1, with 7 nucleotides matching TRBD1. After removal of 7 bases from V and 1 base from J, the junction contained 3 bases not matched to a gene. CDR1 and CDR2 (germline): SQVTM, ANQGSEA. The length of the CDR3 is 12 residues. This CDR3 is CSARGWNTEAFF. The CDR3 coding sequence is TGCAGCGCCAGGGGGTGGAACACTGAAGCTTTCTTT.

This clonotype was counted at least ten times. The V and J genes are TRBV29-1 and TRBJ2-3; 7 bases align to TRBD2. CDR1 is SQVTM, CDR2 ANQGSEA, per germline. CDR3 length equals 13 residues. The V segment lost 7 bases and the J segment 3 bases; nucleotides outside the gene matches: 7. CDR3 sequence: CSGVGGWTDTQYF. CDR3 DNA sequence: TGCAGCGGGGTCGGGGGGTGGACAGATACGCAGTATTTT.

The table lists this clonotype with many counts. CDR3 in amino acids: CASSSDGTYGYTF. The CDR3 nucleotides read TGTGCCAGCAGCTCCGACGGCACCTATGGCTACACCTTC. This sequence joins TRBV11-2 and TRBJ1-2, with no clear D. Per germline, CDR1 SGHAT and CDR2 FQNNGV. CDR3 length: 13 residues. V lost 4 bases to trimming and J lost 4 bases, with 10 bases between them.

This clonotype was observed many times. The chain carries TRBV4-1 and TRBJ2-7; unclear D gene. Between the trimmed V and J ends, which lost 4 bases and 4 bases, there was a span of 14 bases. CDR1 is MGHRA, CDR2 YSYEKL, per germline. This CDR3 comprises 14 residues. CDR3 in amino acids: CASSPTTGHYEQYF. CDR3 in DNA: TGCGCCAGCAGCCCGACCACGGGCCATTACGAGCAGTACTTC.

Many counts were recorded for this clonotype. This CDR3 reads CASSETPGDGNYGYTF. The CDR3, as DNA: TGTGCCAGCAGTGAAACGCCGGGGGACGGCAACTATGGCTACACCTTC. The V call is TRBV6-1, the J call TRBJ1-2; TRBD1 is a possible D gene (5 bases). The CDR3 loop spans 16 amino acids. V was pared by 2 bases and J by 2 bases, with 15 bases between. Germline V CDR1 and CDR2: MNHNS, SASEGT.

This clonotype was detected many times. V is TRBV18 and J is TRBJ2-3, with 9 nucleotides matching TRBD2. Germline V gene sequence: CDR1 KGHSH, CDR2 LQKENI. The CDR3 totals 16 residues. With V trimmed by 6 bases and J by 1 base, 8 bases remained unmatched. CDR3 DNA: TGTGCCAGCTCCCGCAGACTAGCGGAGCGCACAGATACGCAGTATTTT. It specifies CASSRRLAERTDTQYF.

This clonotype was seen more than once but under ten times. The gene calls are TRBV6-4 and TRBJ2-3, with TRBD2 identical over 9 bases. The trim removed 2 bases at V and 5 bases at J, leaving 8 bases unmatched. The CDR3 sequence is 16 residues long. The germline gives CDR1 MRHNA, CDR2 SNTAGT. Here the CDR3 DNA reads TGTGCCAGCAGTGACACAGTAGCGGGGGATGTAGATACGCAGTATTTT. This gives the protein CASSDTVAGDVDTQYF.

CDR3 sequence reads: CASSQDAGTVQPQHF. CDR3 DNA sequence: TGCGCCAGCAGCCAAGACGCAGGTACAGTTCAGCCCCAGCATTTT. V usage is TRBV4-1 and J usage is TRBJ1-5, with no clear D. This CDR3 is 15 amino acids long. Germline values: CDR1 MGHRA, CDR2 YSYEKL. V was cut by 0 bases and J by 6 bases, with 12 bases left in between.

This clonotype was recorded at least ten times. The chain combines TRBV4-1 with TRBJ1-1; TRBD1 agrees at 7 bases. The germline CDR1 and CDR2 sequences are MGHRA and YSYEKL. V gave up 0 bases and J gave up 4 bases; unmatched junction bases: 5. The CDR3 is 15 amino acids. The CDR3 DNA sequence: TGCGCCAGCAGCCAAGATGGGGCAGGGGGCACTGAAGCTTTCTTT. It specifies CASSQDGAGGTEAFF.

The chain combines TRBV30 with TRBJ2-7; D remains ambiguous. Germline CDR1 and CDR2: GTSNPN and SVGIG (reference sequence). The CDR3 runs 13 residues. With 3 bases removed from V and 1 base from J, the gap between germline ends came to 10 bases. CDR3 sequence: CAWSLVPSYEQYF. The CDR3 nucleotides are TGTGCCTGGAGCCTCGTCCCGTCCTACGAGCAGTACTTC. Drawing the rest from reference TRBV30 and TRBJ2-7, the complete variable domain is SQTIHQWPATLVQPVGSPLSLECTVEGTSNPNLYWYRQAAGRGLQLLFYSVGIGQISSEVPQNLSASRPQDRQFILSSKKLLLSDSGFYLCAWSLVPSYEQYFGPGTRLTVT.

For the CDR3, the DNA is TGCAGTGCTAGACGTGACGGATACGAGCAGTACTTC. Translating it yields CSARRDGYEQYF. The rearrangement uses TRBV20-1 and TRBJ2-7; D remains ambiguous. The V gene lost 2 bases and the J gene lost 4 bases, with 9 bases spanning the gap. The CDR3 runs 12 residues. Per the germline V gene, CDR1 is DFQATT and CDR2 is SNEGSKA (reference sequence).

This clonotype was picked up many times. This chain joins TRBV7-9 and TRBJ1-2; no reliable D call. The CDR3 runs 12 residues. V dropped 4 bases and J dropped 4 bases, with 7 bases sitting between them. Germline V lookup: CDR1 SEHNR, CDR2 FQNEAQ (reference sequence). CDR3 coding DNA: TGTGCCAGCAGCTCCCAGGTCTATGGCTACACCTTC. It yields the protein CASSSQVYGYTF.

This clonotype was seen ten or more times. The CDR3 sequence is CASSLPSTGEKLFF. CDR3 sequence (DNA): TGTGCCAGCAGCTTACCCTCGACGGGCGAAAAACTGTTTTTT. The J gene is TRBJ1-4, the V gene TRBV7-9; unclear D gene. V was pared by 2 bases and J by 8 bases, with 12 bases between. The V gene's germline CDR1 is SEHNR and CDR2 FQNEAQ (reference sequence). The CDR3 runs 14 residues.

This clonotype was recorded many times. The gene calls are TRBV2 and TRBJ2-5; 10 nucleotides line up with TRBD2. V lost 8 bases and J lost 3; bases outside the gene matches: 9. In germline, CDR1 is SNHLY, CDR2 FYNNEI. The CDR3 has 15 amino acids. The CDR3 here is CASWTSGHLKETQYF. In DNA form, the CDR3 reads TGTGCCAGCTGGACTAGCGGACATCTAAAAGAGACCCAGTACTTC.

This clonotype has ten or more counts. The rearrangement joins TRBV20-1 to TRBJ1-1, with a tentative D call TRBD1 (6 bases). The CDR3 covers 13 residues. The V gene's germline CDR1 is DFQATT and CDR2 SNEGSKA (reference sequence). V was trimmed by 7 bases and J by 3 bases, leaving 15 bases between them. CDR3 bases: TGCAGTGGATTAAGGGACACTCACACTGAAGCTTTCTTT. It encodes CSGLRDTHTEAFF.

Many counts were recorded for this clonotype. The chain employs TRBV7-8 and TRBJ2-1; 7 nucleotides match TRBD1. The ends lost 1 base at V and 3 bases at J; junction bases unmatched: 6. This CDR3 region has 16 residues. Germline CDR1 is SGHVS and CDR2 is FQNEAQ. The CDR3 loop reads CASSLGRGQFYNEQFF. CDR3 sequence (DNA): TGTGCCAGCAGCTTAGGTCGGGGACAGTTCTACAATGAGCAGTTCTTC.

The chain employs TRBV4-1 and TRBJ1-5, with a possible D match to TRBD1 (6 bases). Trimming removed 6 bases at V and 1 base at J, with 16 bases between. The CDR3 is 16 amino acids. The germline V gene encodes CDR1 MGHRA and CDR2 YSYEKL. The DNA for the CDR3 is TGCGCCAGCAGTGCTCGACAGGAGGGGAGCAATCAGCCCCAGCATTTT. It yields the protein CASSARQEGSNQPQHF.

This clonotype was detected once. The V and J genes are TRBV29-1 and TRBJ1-1; D gene ambiguous. The CDR3 sequence is 14 residues long. Germline-derived CDR1 and CDR2 are SQVTM and ANQGSEA. V dropped 4 bases and J dropped 3 bases, with 15 bases sitting between them. The CDR3: CSVGGPGGYTEAFF. DNA of the CDR3: TGCAGCGTTGGAGGGCCCGGCGGGTACACTGAAGCTTTCTTT.

The sample holds a few counts of this clonotype. The chain employs TRBV7-9 and TRBJ2-2; tentative D call: TRBD1 (6 bases). The CDR3 runs 15 residues. Germline CDR1 SEHNR, CDR2 FQNEAQ (reference sequence). Trimming shortened V by 5 bases and J by 2 bases, and 12 bases separated the two germline ends. The CDR3 here is CASSQGTTNTGELFF. Written as DNA, the CDR3 is TGTGCCAGCAGCCAAGGGACAACAAACACCGGGGAGCTGTTTTTT.

The sample holds many counts of this clonotype. The V and J genes are TRBV6-4 and TRBJ1-2, with D perhaps TRBD1 (5 bases). Germline lookup yields CDR1 MRHNA and CDR2 SNTAGT. The CDR3 loop spans 14 amino acids. V gave up 3 bases and J gave up 4 bases, with 12 bases separating them. CDR3 sequence (DNA): TGTGCCAGCAGTGAATCCGGGACCGGCTATGGCTACACCTTC. Residues: CASSESGTGYGYTF.

This clonotype was seen ten or more times. The chain's CDR3 is CASSGSRQNYGYTF. The CDR3 nucleotides are TGTGCCAGCAGCGGGTCCAGACAGAACTATGGCTACACCTTC. The gene calls are TRBV12-3 or TRBV12-4 and TRBJ1-2; weak D call: TRBD1 (5 bases). The CDR3 has 14 amino acids. V was pared by 6 bases and J by 2 bases, with 13 bases between.

This clonotype was detected many times. The CDR3 here is CASSSPHRASNQPQHF. CDR3 nucleotides: TGTGCCAGCAGCTCGCCTCACAGGGCCAGCAATCAGCCCCAGCATTTT. The rearrangement uses TRBV6-2 or TRBV6-3 and TRBJ1-5; a weak D match, TRBD1 (6 bases). The CDR3 extends over 16 amino acids. V was shortened by 6 bases and J by 1 base, with 16 bases between the two germline ends. Germline CDR1 reads MNHEY; CDR2 reads SVGEGT.

V and J are TRBV21-1 and TRBJ1-5; the table's D gene call, TRBD1, was not cross checked with the DNA. TRBV21-1 is tagged as a pseudogene. The CDR3 covers 16 residues. Written as DNA, the CDR3 is TGTGCCAGCAGCATTAGGGACACCCATAGCAATCAGCCCCAGCATTTT. This codes for CASSIRDTHSNQPQHF.